The 11 T cell receptor beta chains presented below share a single source sample, sequenced in a study of cytomegalovirus exposure and HLA in healthy donors. Both 60 Vbeta primers and 13 Jbeta primers went into the PCR. Clones were sequenced by immunoSEQ multiplex PCR, and TCRdb holds only the in-frame ones, with some missing. The sample holds about 180,000 clones, 77% seen once. The sequenced sample was PBMCs. The receptors come from a man younger than 35 in good health and CMV-seronegative.

Here the CDR3 reads CASSYGDTRSYEQYF. CDR3 in DNA: TGTGCCAGCAGTTACGGGGACACCCGCTCCTACGAGCAGTACTTC. J is TRBJ2-7 and V is TRBV6-5, with a tentative D call TRBD1 (6 bases). Trimming pared 2 bases from V and 0 bases from J, leaving 11 bases between. The germline CDR1 and CDR2 sequences are MNHEY and SVGAGI. The CDR3 totals 15 residues.

The chain joins TRBV29-1 to TRBJ2-3; a weak D match, TRBD1 (5 bases). The V end lost 4 bases, the J end lost 1 base, and 6 bases lay between the germline ends. CDR1 is SQVTM, CDR2 ANQGSEA, per germline. There are 12 residues in the CDR3. The CDR3 here is CSVVRGTDTQYF. The CDR3 region has the DNA TGCAGCGTTGTCAGGGGCACAGATACGCAGTATTTT.

This clone was observed a handful of times. This chain connects TRBV19 to TRBJ1-1, with 8 bases fitting TRBD1. Germline values: CDR1 LNHDA, CDR2 SQIVND (reference sequence). J was trimmed by 2 bases and V by 7 bases; bases with no gene match: 3. The CDR3 loop spans 13 amino acids. CDR3 residues: CASKDRENTEAFF. The CDR3, as DNA: TGTGCCAGTAAGGACAGGGAAAACACTGAAGCTTTCTTT.

V usage is TRBV10-1 and J usage is TRBJ1-1; D perhaps matches TRBD1 (5 bases). With 0 bases removed from V and 2 bases from J, the gap between germline ends came to 10 bases. This CDR3 spans 15 amino acids. Germline V gene sequence: CDR1 WNHNN, CDR2 SYGVQD (reference sequence). In DNA, the CDR3 is TGCGCCAGCAGTGAGTCCCCAGGGTCCAACACTGAAGCTTTCTTT. Residues: CASSESPGSNTEAFF.

Concerning this clone: At one end the junction does not follow the germline gene, possibly because of a read error. V usage is TRBV10-2 and J usage is TRBJ1-2; 7 positions agree with TRBD1. Germline CDR1 and CDR2: WSHSY and SAAADI. The CDR3 extends over 13 amino acids. CDR3 sequence: CASRGTAWRGYPF. As DNA, the CDR3 is TGCGCCAGCAGAGGGACAGCTTGGAGAGGCTACCCCTTC.

The chain joins TRBV29-1 to TRBJ2-6; 8 bases fit TRBD2. Germline lookup yields CDR1 SQVTM and CDR2 ANQGSEA. The CDR3 runs to 14 residues. V lost 6 bases to trimming and J lost 0 bases; unmatched junction nucleotides: 1. DNA for the CDR3: TGCAGCGTGGCGGGGGGCTCTGGGGCCAACGTCCTGACTTTC. Translated, it gives CSVAGGSGANVLTF.

This clone is a singleton in its sample. This chain links TRBV30 with TRBJ1-2; the match to TRBD1 covers 9 bases. Germline assignment: CDR1 GTSNPN and CDR2 SVGIG (reference sequence). This CDR3 is 14 amino acids long. The ends lost 2 bases at V and 6 bases at J; junction bases unmatched: 7. The CDR3: CAWSPTGTGHGYTF. The CDR3 bases are TGTGCCTGGAGTCCAACCGGGACAGGGCATGGCTACACCTTC.

The CDR3 DNA reads as TGCGCCAGCAGCTTGGCCGCAGGGGGCGCGAGAAACGAGCAGTACTTC. Residues: CASSLAAGGARNEQYF. The rearrangement links TRBV5-1 to TRBJ2-7; 8 bases map to TRBD1. This CDR3 spans 16 amino acids. The junction had 10 bases not matched to a gene; V was cut back by 0 bases and J by 5 bases. CDR1 and CDR2 from the germline V gene are SGHRS and YFSETQ.

V usage is TRBV25-1 and J usage is TRBJ2-5; TRBD1 might be the D (6 bases). V lost 2 bases to trimming and J lost 5 bases, with 12 bases between them. The CDR3 length is 14 residues. Per the germline V gene, CDR1 is MGHDK and CDR2 is SYGVNS. The CDR3 spells CASSERGQGETQYF. The CDR3 region has the DNA TGTGCCAGCAGTGAAAGGGGCCAGGGGGAGACCCAGTACTTC.

This chain links TRBV15 with TRBJ1-5, with TRBD1 as a possible D gene (6 bases). The CDR3 loop spans 16 amino acids. V was trimmed by 3 bases and J by 4 bases, leaving 16 bases between them. Germline CDR1 reads LNHNV; CDR2 reads YYDKDF (reference sequence). Written as DNA, the CDR3 is TGTGCCACCAGCAGCCAGGGGTGGGACACTAATCAGCCCCAGCATTTT. It is translated as CATSSQGWDTNQPQHF.

The chain employs TRBV19 and TRBJ2-5, with 9 bases fitting TRBD1. Germline assignment: CDR1 LNHDA and CDR2 SQIVND (reference sequence). This CDR3 contains 13 residues. The V and J ends lost 5 bases and 9 bases, in that order; junction bases with no gene match: 7. The CDR3 loop is CASSVGQGSAQYF. In DNA, the CDR3 is TGTGCCAGTAGTGTGGGACAGGGATCGGCCCAGTACTTC.